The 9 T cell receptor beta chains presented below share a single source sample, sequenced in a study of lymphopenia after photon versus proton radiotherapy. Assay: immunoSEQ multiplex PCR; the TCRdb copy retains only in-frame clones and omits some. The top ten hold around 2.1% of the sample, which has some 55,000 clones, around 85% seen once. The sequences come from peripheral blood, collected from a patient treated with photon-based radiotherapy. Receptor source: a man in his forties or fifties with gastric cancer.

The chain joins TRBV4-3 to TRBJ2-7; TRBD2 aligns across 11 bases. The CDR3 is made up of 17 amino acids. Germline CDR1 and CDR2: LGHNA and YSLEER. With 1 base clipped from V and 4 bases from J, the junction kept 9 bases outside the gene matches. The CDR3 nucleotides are TGCGCCAGCAGCCAAGGTCTCGCTAGCGGGGGGTCATACGAGCAGTACTTC. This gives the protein CASSQGLASGGSYEQYF.

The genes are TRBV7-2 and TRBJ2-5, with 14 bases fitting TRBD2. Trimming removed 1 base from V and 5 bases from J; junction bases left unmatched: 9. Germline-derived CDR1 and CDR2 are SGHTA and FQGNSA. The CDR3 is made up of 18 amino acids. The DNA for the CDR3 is TGTGCCAGCAGCTTAGGAACGACTAGCGGGGGGGCCCGGGAGACCCAGTACTTC. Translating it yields CASSLGTTSGGARETQYF.

CDR3 loop: CASSLDRDTQYF. For the CDR3, the DNA is TGTGCCAGCAGCTTAGACCGGGACACGCAGTATTTT. The chain recombines TRBV11-2 with TRBJ2-3; the D gene could be TRBD1 or TRBD2 (5 bases each). The CDR3 runs 12 residues. Trimming shortened V by 0 bases and J by 9 bases, and 7 bases separated the two germline ends. Per the germline V gene, CDR1 is SGHAT and CDR2 is FQNNGV.

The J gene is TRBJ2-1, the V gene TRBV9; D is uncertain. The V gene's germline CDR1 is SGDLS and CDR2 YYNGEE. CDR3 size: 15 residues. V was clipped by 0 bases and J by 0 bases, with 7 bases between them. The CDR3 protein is CASSVVGSSYNEQFF. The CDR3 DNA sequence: TGTGCCAGCAGCGTAGTGGGTAGCTCCTACAATGAGCAGTTCTTC.

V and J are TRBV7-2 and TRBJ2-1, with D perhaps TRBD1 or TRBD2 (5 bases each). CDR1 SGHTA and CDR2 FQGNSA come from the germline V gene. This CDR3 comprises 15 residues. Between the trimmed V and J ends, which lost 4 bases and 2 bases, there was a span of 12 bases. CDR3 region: CASSSGTVTYNEQFF. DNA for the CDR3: TGTGCCAGCAGCTCAGGGACGGTGACCTACAATGAGCAGTTCTTC.

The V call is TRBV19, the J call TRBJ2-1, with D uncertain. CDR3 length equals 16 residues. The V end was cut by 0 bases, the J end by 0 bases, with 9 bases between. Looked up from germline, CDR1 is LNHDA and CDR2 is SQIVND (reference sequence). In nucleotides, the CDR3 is TGTGCCAGTAGTATAGATCACGCCTACTCCTACAATGAGCAGTTCTTC. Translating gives CASSIDHAYSYNEQFF.

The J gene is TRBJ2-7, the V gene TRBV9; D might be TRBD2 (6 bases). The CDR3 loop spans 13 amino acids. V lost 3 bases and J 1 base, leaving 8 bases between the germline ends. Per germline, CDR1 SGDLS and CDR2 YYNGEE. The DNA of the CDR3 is TGTGCCAGCAGCGACGGGACTTCCTACGAGCAGTACTTC. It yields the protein CASSDGTSYEQYF.

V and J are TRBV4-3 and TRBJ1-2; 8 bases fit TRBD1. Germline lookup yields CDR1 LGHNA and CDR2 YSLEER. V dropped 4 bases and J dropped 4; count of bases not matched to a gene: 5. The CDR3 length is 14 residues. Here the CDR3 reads CASSRVGTGYGYTF. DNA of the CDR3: TGCGCCAGCAGCCGCGTAGGGACAGGCTATGGCTACACCTTC.

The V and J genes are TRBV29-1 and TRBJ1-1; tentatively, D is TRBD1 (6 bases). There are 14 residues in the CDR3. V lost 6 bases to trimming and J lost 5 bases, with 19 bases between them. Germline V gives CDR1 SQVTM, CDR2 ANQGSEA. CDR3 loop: CSVASLKGGTEAFF. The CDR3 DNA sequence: TGCAGCGTCGCATCTTTGAAGGGGGGTACTGAAGCTTTCTTT.